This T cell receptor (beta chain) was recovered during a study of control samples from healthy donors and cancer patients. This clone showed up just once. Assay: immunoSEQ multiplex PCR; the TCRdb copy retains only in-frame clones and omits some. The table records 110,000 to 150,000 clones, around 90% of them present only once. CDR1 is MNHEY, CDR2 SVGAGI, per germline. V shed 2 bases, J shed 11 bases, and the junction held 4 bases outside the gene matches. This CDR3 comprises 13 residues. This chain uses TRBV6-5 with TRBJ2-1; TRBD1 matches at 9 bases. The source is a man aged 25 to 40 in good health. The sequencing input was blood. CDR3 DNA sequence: TGTGCCAGCAGTTACCCGGACAGGGGACAGCAGTTCTTC. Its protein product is CASSYPDRGQQFF.